This T cell receptor (beta chain) was sequenced during a study of spatial heterogeneity in lung cancer. TCRdb re-analysed the 5' RACE reads in MiXCR, keeping a single row per CDR3 protein. This repertoire shows 35,000 to 55,000 distinct CDR3 sequences, around 6.8% found once; its top ten account for about 39%. The CDR3 spans 15 residues. Trimming took 5 bases from V and 7 from J; bases not matched to a gene: 10. Germline V gives CDR1 SGHDT, CDR2 YYEEEE. The table lists this clonotype with many counts. Regarding time point: sample taken at primary tumor resection. The donors, 70 to 80 patients with untreated early-stage non-small cell lung cancer, provided the samples. Researchers sequenced whole RNA taken from tumor, nontumor lung or frozen PBMC without sorting.

This sample comprised PBMCs, obtained at surgery. This TCR was sampled from a female donor with early-stage non-small cell lung cancer. This sequence joins TRBV5-6 and TRBJ1-4, with 8 bases matching TRBD1. The CDR3 DNA reads as TGTGCCAGCAGACGTTCCGGGACAGGTCCTGAAAAACTGTTTTTT. This sequence encodes CASRRSGTGPEKLFF.